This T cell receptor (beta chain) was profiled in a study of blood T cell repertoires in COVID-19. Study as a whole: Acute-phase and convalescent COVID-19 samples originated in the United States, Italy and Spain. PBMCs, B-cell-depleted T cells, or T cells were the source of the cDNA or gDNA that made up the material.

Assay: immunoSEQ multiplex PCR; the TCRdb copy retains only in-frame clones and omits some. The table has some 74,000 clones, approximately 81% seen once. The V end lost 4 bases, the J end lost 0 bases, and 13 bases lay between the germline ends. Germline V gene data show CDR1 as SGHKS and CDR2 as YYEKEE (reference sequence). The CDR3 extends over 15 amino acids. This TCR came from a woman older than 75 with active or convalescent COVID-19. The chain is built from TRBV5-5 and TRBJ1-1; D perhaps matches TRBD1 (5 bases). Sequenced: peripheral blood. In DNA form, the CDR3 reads TGTGCCAGCAGCGGAAGGGACTTAATGAACACTGAAGCTTTCTTT. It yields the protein CASSGRDLMNTEAFF.